Following are 30 T cell receptor beta chains from one sample sequenced in a study of technical replicates of blood from a handful of donors. The data were produced by immunoSEQ multiplex PCR, yet TCRdb's version contains in-frame clones alone and is incomplete. The profile shows 65,000 to 80,000 clones, about 97% of them singletons. Sequencing was performed on T cells isolated from PBMCs. The receptors come from a human donor in good health.

The chain combines TRBV7-2 with TRBJ2-1, with D unclear. Trimming pared 5 bases from V and 5 bases from J, leaving 10 bases between. There are 13 residues in the CDR3. CDR1 SGHTA and CDR2 FQGNSA come from the germline V gene. CDR3 region: CASSPPTNNEQFF. The CDR3 DNA reads as TGTGCCAGCAGCCCCCCCACAAACAATGAGCAGTTCTTC.

J is TRBJ2-1 and V is TRBV28; the match to TRBD2 covers 9 bases. J gave up 7 bases and V 3 bases, and 4 bases lay outside the gene matches. The CDR3 length is 14 residues. The germline V gene has CDR1 MDHEN and CDR2 SYDVKM. DNA of the CDR3: TGTGCCAGCAGTTTTACTACTAGCGGGAATGAGCAGTTCTTC. Translation gives CASSFTTSGNEQFF. The variable domain in full, with the rest retrieved from reference TRBV28 and TRBJ2-1, is DVKVTQSSRYLVKRTGEKVFLECVQDMDHENMFWYRQDPGLGLRLIYFSYDVKMKEKGDIPEGYSVSREKKERFSLILESASTNQTSMYLCASSFTTSGNEQFFGPGTRLTVL.

The rearrangement uses TRBV4-3 and TRBJ1-1, with TRBD1 matching 7 bases. Germline V lookup: CDR1 LGHNA, CDR2 YSLEER. The V gene end was trimmed by 4 bases and the J gene end by 0 bases; junction bases not matched to a gene: 2. CDR3 length: 14 amino acids. The DNA of the CDR3 is TGCGCCAGCAGCCGGGACAGTTTGAACACTGAAGCTTTCTTT. As protein: CASSRDSLNTEAFF.

This sequence joins TRBV29-1 and TRBJ1-2; D gene unclear. CDR1 SQVTM and CDR2 ANQGSEA come from the germline V gene. V lost 2 bases and J 3 bases, leaving 10 bases between the germline ends. This CDR3 region has 13 residues. The CDR3: CSVEQEAYYGYTF. The CDR3 nucleotides are TGCAGCGTTGAACAGGAGGCTTACTATGGCTACACCTTC.

V is TRBV13 and J is TRBJ1-1; tentative D call: TRBD1 (6 bases). The CDR3 is made up of 18 amino acids. The V gene's germline CDR1 is PRHDT and CDR2 FYEKMQ (reference sequence). V was trimmed by 7 bases and J by 5 bases, leaving 29 bases between them. Here the CDR3 DNA reads TGTGCCAGCACTCCTTGGTTCCAGGGGACCGCAGAGGGTACTGAAGCTTTCTTT. The encoded protein is CASTPWFQGTAEGTEAFF.

The chain links TRBV4-2 to TRBJ2-7, with a weak D call TRBD2 (6 bases). V gave up 1 base and J gave up 3 bases, with 13 bases separating them. CDR1 and CDR2 from the germline V gene are LGHNA and YNFKEQ. The CDR3 length is 15 residues. CDR3 DNA: TGTGCCAGCAGCCAAGTTCTGCTGGGGGGCTACGAGCAGTACTTC. Protein sequence: CASSQVLLGGYEQYF.

The chain employs TRBV7-8 and TRBJ2-5; 9 bases are a match to TRBD1. This CDR3 comprises 17 residues. V lost 2 bases to trimming and J lost 2 bases; unmatched junction nucleotides: 9. Germline CDR1 reads SGHVS; CDR2 reads FQNEAQ. CDR3 coding DNA: TGTGCCAGCAGCTTAAAAATCGGGACAGGGACTCAAGAGACCCAGTACTTC. It is translated as CASSLKIGTGTQETQYF.

The chain uses TRBV18 and TRBJ2-2; 10 positions match TRBD1. Per germline, CDR1 KGHSH and CDR2 LQKENI. The length of the CDR3 is 16 residues. After removal of 1 base from V and 5 bases from J, the junction contained 4 bases not matched to a gene. The CDR3 here is CASSPLPGQGTGELFF. As DNA, the CDR3 is TGTGCCAGCTCACCACTCCCGGGACAGGGGACCGGGGAGCTGTTTTTT.

The genes are TRBV30 and TRBJ2-3; 9 nucleotides align to TRBD1. Per the germline V gene, CDR1 is GTSNPN and CDR2 is SVGIG (reference sequence). J lost 5 bases, V lost 5 bases, and 5 bases had no gene match. This CDR3 comprises 13 residues. CDR3 DNA: TGTGCCTGGGTGGACAGGGGAGGAGATACGCAGTATTTT. This encodes CAWVDRGGDTQYF.

This clone has a single count. CDR3 sequence reads: CASSPLGSESYEQYF. In DNA form, the CDR3 reads TGCGCCAGCAGCCCCCTCGGGTCGGAATCCTACGAGCAGTACTTC. This rearrangement joins TRBV4-1 to TRBJ2-7; no reliable D call. Trimming left V 4 bases short and J 1 base short, with 14 bases between. The CDR3 loop spans 15 amino acids. Germline-derived CDR1 and CDR2 are MGHRA and YSYEKL.

V usage is TRBV4-1 and J usage is TRBJ2-7; D is perhaps TRBD2 (5 bases). Germline V gene sequence: CDR1 MGHRA, CDR2 YSYEKL. The CDR3 spans 15 residues. V gave up 1 base and J gave up 2 bases, with 12 bases separating them. CDR3 region: CASSQVILAPYEQYF. The CDR3 coding sequence is TGCGCCAGCAGCCAAGTTATTCTAGCTCCCTACGAGCAGTACTTC.

The CDR3 protein is CASSESGGRSNQPQHF. The CDR3 nucleotides are TGTGCCAGCAGTGAATCAGGGGGCAGAAGCAATCAGCCCCAGCATTTT. The J gene is TRBJ1-5, the V gene TRBV2; TRBD1 matches 8 bases. This CDR3 comprises 16 residues. Per germline, CDR1 SNHLY and CDR2 FYNNEI. Germline trimming cut 2 bases from V and 1 base from J; bases unmatched to any gene: 4.

The chain couples TRBV28 to TRBJ2-5, with 7 bases lining up with TRBD2. J gave up 5 bases and V 2 bases, and 11 bases lay outside the gene matches. The CDR3 totals 16 residues. The germline V gene has CDR1 MDHEN and CDR2 SYDVKM. For the CDR3, the DNA is TGTGCCAGCAGTTTACGTCGCGGGAGTAGGAGGGAGACCCAGTACTTC. Protein product: CASSLRRGSRRETQYF.

This clone has just one count. J is TRBJ1-2 and V is TRBV6-4; D gene ambiguous. Germline V CDR1 and CDR2: MRHNA, SNTAGT. The CDR3 covers 15 residues. Trimming left V 2 bases short and J 5 bases short, with 15 bases between. CDR3 sequence reads: CASSDGSDPWYGYTF. In DNA, the CDR3 is TGTGCCAGCAGTGACGGTAGTGATCCTTGGTATGGCTACACCTTC.

V and J are TRBV18 and TRBJ1-1; 7 nucleotides agree with TRBD1. CDR3 length equals 15 residues. Germline V lookup: CDR1 KGHSH, CDR2 LQKENI. V gave up 5 bases and J gave up 3 bases; unmatched junction bases: 9. CDR3 in amino acids: CASSEQTGPHTEAFF. In DNA, the CDR3 is TGTGCCAGCTCAGAGCAGACAGGGCCGCACACTGAAGCTTTCTTT.

The genes are TRBV21-1 and TRBJ2-3; TRBD2 is the table's D call, not checked against the DNA. TRBV21-1 is a recognized pseudogene. The CDR3 sequence is 17 residues long. CDR3 region: CASSMTSGRFFTDTQYF. The DNA of the CDR3 is TGTGCCAGCAGCATGACTAGCGGGAGATTCTTCACAGATACGCAGTATTTT.

DNA of the CDR3: TGTGCCAGCAGCACCGGGATTTATGGCTACACCTTC. It yields the protein CASSTGIYGYTF. This chain links TRBV5-4 with TRBJ1-2, with D hard to call. Per germline, CDR1 SGHNT and CDR2 YYREEE (reference sequence). Between the trimmed V and J ends, which lost 4 bases and 5 bases, there was a span of 9 bases. The CDR3 loop spans 12 amino acids.

This clone was found once. J is TRBJ1-2 and V is TRBV5-4, with TRBD1 matching 7 bases. The length of the CDR3 is 13 residues. Germline V lookup: CDR1 SGHNT, CDR2 YYREEE (reference sequence). J was trimmed by 8 bases and V by 2 bases; bases with no gene match: 6. In nucleotides, the CDR3 is TGTGCCAGCAGCTTATATGACAGGGAGGGCTACACCTTC. Its translation: CASSLYDREGYTF.

V gene TRBV9 combines with J gene TRBJ2-6; 8 bases are a match to TRBD2. Germline CDR1 and CDR2: SGDLS and YYNGEE. With V trimmed by 4 bases and J by 2 bases, 8 bases remained unmatched. This CDR3 region has 17 residues. The CDR3 sequence is CASSKLAGSAGANVLTF. For the CDR3, the DNA is TGTGCCAGCAGCAAATTAGCGGGATCGGCTGGGGCCAACGTCCTGACTTTC.

V gene TRBV27 combines with J gene TRBJ2-1; 12 nucleotides match TRBD2. V was clipped by 3 bases and J by 8 bases; unmatched bases: 5. Per the germline V gene, CDR1 is MNHEY and CDR2 is SMNVEV (reference sequence). The CDR3 is 15 residues long. CDR3 protein: CASSLTSGSVYEQFF. DNA of the CDR3: TGTGCCAGCAGTTTGACTAGCGGGAGTGTATATGAGCAGTTCTTC.

V is TRBV15 and J is TRBJ2-7, with 9 nucleotides matching TRBD1. CDR1 is LNHNV and CDR2 is YYDKDF in the germline V gene (reference sequence). This CDR3 region has 16 residues. The V and J ends lost 0 bases and 2 bases, in that order; junction bases with no gene match: 5. The CDR3 nucleotides are TGTGCCACCAGCAGAGATAGAACAGGGGGCCCCTACGAGCAGTACTTC. Protein product: CATSRDRTGGPYEQYF. Complete variable domain (other parts from reference TRBV15 and TRBJ2-7): DAMVIQNPRYQVTQFGKPVTLSCSQTLNHNVMYWYQQKSSQAPKLLFHYYDKDFNNEADTPDNFQSRRPNTSFCFLDIRSPGLGDTAMYLCATSRDRTGGPYEQYFGPGTRLTVT.

In DNA, the CDR3 is TGTGCCAGCATATCACTCGGGGAGCTGTTTTTT. Protein sequence: CASISLGELFF. The chain combines TRBV2 with TRBJ2-2; D uncertain. V was clipped by 7 bases and J by 7 bases, with 7 bases between them. CDR3 length: 11 residues. Germline CDR1 and CDR2: SNHLY and FYNNEI.

The chain uses TRBV5-6 and TRBJ2-1; a weak D match, TRBD2 (6 bases). V was trimmed by 4 bases and J by 9 bases, leaving 20 bases between them. Germline V gene sequence: CDR1 SGHDT, CDR2 YYEEEE. The CDR3 consists of 15 residues. CDR3 region: CASSGRGWEAIEQFF. The CDR3 DNA is TGTGCCAGCAGCGGCCGGGGGTGGGAGGCGATTGAGCAGTTCTTC.

The chain joins TRBV7-2 to TRBJ2-1; D is uncertain. This CDR3 comprises 11 residues. V was cut by 2 bases and J by 10 bases, with 6 bases left in between. Germline V gene data show CDR1 as SGHTA and CDR2 as FQGNSA. This CDR3 reads CASSLPQEQFF. CDR3 in DNA: TGTGCCAGCAGCTTACCCCAGGAGCAGTTCTTC.

The chain combines TRBV7-9 with TRBJ2-3, with 7 bases identical to TRBD2. The germline CDR1 and CDR2 sequences are SEHNR and FQNEAQ (reference sequence). The V segment lost 5 bases and the J segment 0 bases; nucleotides outside the gene matches: 5. The CDR3 extends over 15 amino acids. This CDR3 reads CASSRSGISTDTQYF. CDR3 DNA sequence: TGTGCCAGCAGCCGAAGCGGGATCAGCACAGATACGCAGTATTTT.

This clone was counted a single time. This sequence joins TRBV25-1 and TRBJ1-1, with D perhaps TRBD1 (5 bases). The CDR3 length is 13 residues. Deletions cut 2 bases from V and 9 bases from J, with 13 bases between. CDR1 and CDR2 from the germline V gene are MGHDK and SYGVNS. Here the CDR3 reads CASSETGGTKAFF. The CDR3 nucleotides read TGTGCCAGCAGTGAAACGGGAGGGACTAAAGCTTTCTTT. Combining the CDR3 with reference TRBV25-1 and TRBJ1-1 gives the whole variable domain EADIYQTPRYLVIGTGKKITLECSQTMGHDKMYWYQQDPGMELHLIHYSYGVNSTEKGDLSSESTVSRIRTEHFPLTLESARPSHTSQYLCASSETGGTKAFFGQGTRLTVV.

This chain uses TRBV27 with TRBJ2-1; TRBD1 aligns across 12 bases. Germline V gene sequence: CDR1 MNHEY, CDR2 SMNVEV (reference sequence). V gave up 5 bases and J gave up 10 bases; unmatched junction bases: 12. The CDR3 spans 16 residues. CDR3 protein: CASSITGTGGFEEQFF. In DNA, the CDR3 is TGTGCCAGCAGTATAACCGGGACAGGGGGCTTCGAGGAGCAGTTCTTC.

The chain uses TRBV2 and TRBJ2-5; maybe TRBD1 (6 bases). Germline CDR1 is SNHLY and CDR2 is FYNNEI. The CDR3 is 12 residues long. V gave up 8 bases and J gave up 5 bases, with 12 bases separating them. The DNA of the CDR3 is TGTGCCAGCGAGGGGGAAGGGGAGACCCAGTACTTC. Translating it yields CASEGEGETQYF.

This chain links TRBV19 with TRBJ1-2; no reliable D call. The CDR3 runs to 10 residues. The germline V and J ends were trimmed by 6 bases and 4 bases, with 3 bases remaining between them. CDR1 LNHDA and CDR2 SQIVND come from the germline V gene (reference sequence). The CDR3 DNA sequence: TGTGCCAGTAGCAGCTATGGCTACACCTTC. As protein: CASSSYGYTF.

The rearrangement joins TRBV4-2 to TRBJ2-1; maybe TRBD2 (8 bases). V lost 5 bases and J 8 bases, leaving 25 bases between the germline ends. Per the germline V gene, CDR1 is LGHNA and CDR2 is YNFKEQ. This CDR3 is built from 17 residues. In nucleotides, the CDR3 is TGTGCCAGCAGCACCCAGGGGGGGCGGGAGGTTTTGGATGAGCAGTTCTTC. The encoded protein is CASSTQGGREVLDEQFF.